The 26 T cell receptor beta chains below come from one sample, sequenced in a study of PD-1 blockade in classical Hodgkin lymphoma. Only in-frame clones appear in the TCRdb table, and some are missing; sequencing was by immunoSEQ multiplex PCR. The data contain roughly 31,000 clones, more than 65% of them singletons. Brentuximab vedotin exposure varied, and every patient relapsed after autologous stem cell transplantation. The specimen comprised peripheral blood mononuclear cells (PBMCs), sampled before the second cycle of nivolumab. The receptors were sampled from a human donor with classical Hodgkin lymphoma.

Concerning this clone: An end of the junction differs from the germline gene, which may be a read error. This chain uses TRBV19 with TRBJ2-7; D unresolved. The CDR3 consists of 14 residues. CDR1 LNHDA and CDR2 SQIVND come from the germline V gene (reference sequence). This chain's CDR3 is CVSSILDASYEQYF. The CDR3 DNA follows: TGTGTCAGTAGTATTCTAGACGCTAGCTACGAGCAGTACTTC.

CDR3 in amino acids: CAISESGGGDYNEQFF. CDR3 DNA sequence: TGTGCCATCAGTGAGTCGGGCGGCGGGGACTACAATGAGCAGTTCTTC. The rearrangement joins TRBV10-3 to TRBJ2-1; possibly TRBD2 for D (6 bases). CDR1 ENHRY and CDR2 SYGVKD come from the germline V gene. Between the trimmed V and J ends, which lost 0 bases and 3 bases, there was a span of 12 bases. CDR3 size: 16 residues.

The chain carries TRBV5-1 and TRBJ1-6; tentatively, D is TRBD1 (5 bases). This CDR3 comprises 15 residues. Deletions cut 0 bases from V and 7 bases from J, with 11 bases between. The germline CDR1 and CDR2 sequences are SGHRS and YFSETQ. CDR3 protein: CASSLDAGVNSPLHF. For the CDR3, the DNA is TGCGCCAGCAGCTTGGATGCGGGGGTAAATTCACCCCTCCACTTT.

The chain has TRBV27 and TRBJ1-1; the D gene is possibly TRBD1 (5 bases). There are 15 residues in the CDR3. V lost 2 bases and J lost 1, with 11 bases in between. From germline, CDR1 is MNHEY and CDR2 SMNVEV (reference sequence). CDR3 DNA: TGTGCCAGCAGTTTACGAGCCGGGGGGAACACTGAAGCTTTCTTT. Encoded protein: CASSLRAGGNTEAFF.

The chain uses TRBV7-2 and TRBJ1-1; D may be TRBD1 (5 bases). V was trimmed by 4 bases and J by 0 bases, leaving 12 bases between them. CDR3 size: 15 residues. Germline CDR1 and CDR2: SGHTA and FQGNSA. The CDR3 region is CASSSHQGLNTEAFF. The CDR3 DNA sequence: TGTGCCAGCAGCTCCCACCAGGGATTGAACACTGAAGCTTTCTTT.

The chain joins TRBV28 to TRBJ2-3, with D perhaps matching TRBD2 (5 bases). Trimming cost V 3 bases and J 1 base, with 8 bases left between them. The germline gives CDR1 MDHEN, CDR2 SYDVKM. This CDR3 contains 14 residues. CDR3 residues: CASSFLRGTDTQYF. Written as DNA, the CDR3 is TGTGCCAGCAGTTTCCTGAGGGGCACAGATACGCAGTATTTT.

By share, this clone counts as medium-sized (0.01 to 0.1%). The chain combines TRBV13 with TRBJ1-6; unclear D gene. Trimming removed 5 bases from V and 4 bases from J, with 3 bases in between. Germline V lookup: CDR1 PRHDT, CDR2 FYEKMQ (reference sequence). The CDR3 length is 12 residues. The CDR3 loop reads CASSRYNSPLHF. CDR3 sequence (DNA): TGTGCCAGCAGCCGGTATAATTCACCCCTCCACTTT.

The chain has TRBV16 and TRBJ2-6, with D uncertain. V gave up 5 bases and J gave up 5 bases, with 25 bases separating them. Germline CDR1 and CDR2: KGHSY and FQNENV. CDR3 length: 19 amino acids. CDR3 bases: TGTGCCAGCAGCAATAGGTTTCGGTCGTTACAAAGTCGGGCCAACGTCCTGACTTTC. Translating gives CASSNRFRSLQSRANVLTF.

This clone was detected a few times. The chain couples TRBV4-1 to TRBJ1-3; D uncertain. V was shortened by 1 base and J by 10 bases, with 11 bases between the two germline ends. The germline V gene encodes CDR1 MGHRA and CDR2 YSYEKL. There are 13 residues in the CDR3. The CDR3 region is CASSQGVHSTIYF. In DNA form, the CDR3 reads TGCGCCAGCAGCCAAGGGGTCCATTCAACCATATATTTT.

The CDR3 region has the DNA TGCAGCGTTGAAGACTGGGAACTAGCGGGAGGCTCCTACGAGCAGTACTTC. It codes for CSVEDWELAGGSYEQYF. V and J are TRBV29-1 and TRBJ2-7; 12 nucleotides match TRBD2. Germline V gene lookup returns CDR1 SQVTM and CDR2 ANQGSEA. With 0 bases clipped from V and 0 bases from J, the junction kept 6 bases outside the gene matches. CDR3 length: 17 amino acids.

As regards this clone: This specimen includes other DNA sequences encoding the same CDR3. The chain joins TRBV28 to TRBJ1-1; no clear D gene. In germline, CDR1 is MDHEN, CDR2 SYDVKM. Trimming left V 3 bases short and J 10 bases short, with 12 bases between. The CDR3 covers 12 residues. CDR3 DNA sequence: TGTGCCAGCAGTTTTACCGGGCCCTTAGCTTTCTTT. Protein: CASSFTGPLAFF.

This rearrangement joins TRBV28 to TRBJ1-5; D unclear. The V gene's germline CDR1 is MDHEN and CDR2 SYDVKM. The CDR3 has 16 residues. V lost 7 bases, J lost 0 bases, and 16 bases lay in between. The CDR3 region is CASKSAPAYSNQPQHF. The CDR3 DNA follows: TGTGCCAGCAAGTCAGCGCCAGCCTATAGCAATCAGCCCCAGCATTTT. Together with reference TRBV28 and TRBJ1-5, the CDR3 gives the full variable domain: DVKVTQSSRYLVKRTGEKVFLECVQDMDHENMFWYRQDPGLGLRLIYFSYDVKMKEKGDIPEGYSVSREKKERFSLILESASTNQTSMYLCASKSAPAYSNQPQHFGDGTRLSIL.

This clone appeared a few times. V gene TRBV29-1 combines with J gene TRBJ1-1; no reliable D call. CDR1 is SQVTM and CDR2 is ANQGSEA in the germline V gene. The CDR3 loop spans 11 amino acids. With 4 bases removed from V and 1 base from J, the gap between germline ends came to 4 bases. The chain's CDR3 is CSVVGNTEAFF. The CDR3 nucleotides are TGCAGCGTTGTCGGGAACACTGAAGCTTTCTTT.

V is TRBV2 and J is TRBJ1-6, with D hard to call. Between the trimmed V and J ends, which lost 6 bases and 10 bases, there was a span of 13 bases. The V gene's germline CDR1 is SNHLY and CDR2 FYNNEI. CDR3 size: 13 residues. The CDR3, as DNA: TGTGCCAGCAGGACCGCCAGTGTCTCACCCCTCCACTTT. It specifies CASRTASVSPLHF.

J is TRBJ1-5 and V is TRBV15; D ambiguous. CDR3 length: 15 amino acids. Germline loops: CDR1 LNHNV, CDR2 YYDKDF (reference sequence). The V and J ends lost 0 bases and 2 bases respectively, with 8 bases between them. The CDR3 coding sequence is TGTGCCACCAGCAGAGATCGTTCACGCAATCAGCCCCAGCATTTT. Amino acid sequence: CATSRDRSRNQPQHF.

There are a few counts of this clone. The rearrangement links TRBV5-6 to TRBJ2-1, with 7 bases aligning to TRBD1. This CDR3 region has 15 residues. After removal of 4 bases from V and 7 bases from J, the junction contained 11 bases not matched to a gene. The V gene's germline CDR1 is SGHDT and CDR2 YYEEEE. CDR3 coding DNA: TGTGCCAGCAGCCAGTACCGTAGGGACAGAAATGAGCAGTTCTTC. Translation: CASSQYRRDRNEQFF.

This chain joins TRBV18 and TRBJ2-5; D is unresolved. Germline V lookup: CDR1 KGHSH, CDR2 LQKENI. Trimming removed 3 bases from V and 4 bases from J, with 6 bases in between. The CDR3 has 12 residues. DNA of the CDR3: TGTGCCAGCTCACCTGTAGGAGAGACCCAGTACTTC. Translated, it gives CASSPVGETQYF.

This clone was seen only a few times. This sequence joins TRBV13 and TRBJ2-1; 11 nucleotides align to TRBD2. Looked up from germline, CDR1 is PRHDT and CDR2 is FYEKMQ (reference sequence). This CDR3 has 17 residues. The trim removed 5 bases at V and 2 bases at J, leaving 8 bases unmatched. The chain's CDR3 is CASSAGTSGDPYNEQFF. CDR3 DNA: TGTGCCAGCAGCGCAGGGACTAGCGGAGACCCCTACAATGAGCAGTTCTTC.

The chain uses TRBV6-5 and TRBJ2-2; D remains unclear. Germline CDR1 is MNHEY and CDR2 is SVGAGI. The CDR3 is 12 amino acids. V lost 6 bases and J lost 3, with 5 bases in between. The CDR3 loop reads CASRRHTGELFF. The CDR3 nucleotides read TGTGCCAGCAGGCGGCACACCGGGGAGCTGTTTTTT.

The rearrangement uses TRBV4-2 and TRBJ1-1; D is ambiguous. V dropped 2 bases and J dropped 6 bases, with 10 bases sitting between them. CDR3 length equals 13 residues. Germline lookup yields CDR1 LGHNA and CDR2 YNFKEQ. CDR3 DNA: TGTGCCAGCAGCCAATCCGGACTCCCTGAAGCTTTCTTT. Encoded protein: CASSQSGLPEAFF.

In this sample, this clone turned up once. The rearrangement uses TRBV2 and TRBJ2-7; 7 bases agree with TRBD1. CDR3 length equals 16 residues. The J segment lost 1 base and the V segment lost 0 bases, leaving 6 bases of the junction unmatched. The V gene's germline CDR1 is SNHLY and CDR2 FYNNEI. Here the CDR3 reads CASSEAGTVLSYEQYF. For the CDR3, the DNA is TGTGCCAGCAGTGAAGCCGGGACAGTACTATCCTACGAGCAGTACTTC.

The sample holds a few counts of this clone. V usage is TRBV27 and J usage is TRBJ2-1; 8 nucleotides match TRBD1. With 6 bases clipped from V and 6 bases from J, the junction kept 4 bases outside the gene matches. Germline CDR1 MNHEY, CDR2 SMNVEV (reference sequence). The CDR3 extends over 13 amino acids. CDR3 loop: CASRLTGGNEQFF. CDR3 nucleotide sequence: TGTGCCAGCAGGCTTACAGGGGGCAATGAGCAGTTCTTC.

This clone was observed a few times. This chain joins TRBV5-1 and TRBJ1-2; D ambiguous. V was pared by 2 bases and J by 8 bases, with 16 bases between. Germline V gene data show CDR1 as SGHRS and CDR2 as YFSETQ. This CDR3 contains 14 residues. This CDR3 reads CASSFGEQMKGYTF. The CDR3 DNA sequence: TGCGCCAGCAGCTTTGGTGAACAGATGAAGGGCTACACCTTC.

The chain uses TRBV14 and TRBJ2-4; D gene unclear. Trimming stripped 1 base from V and 0 bases from J, with 7 bases between. The germline CDR1 and CDR2 sequences are SGHDN and FVKESK. There are 15 residues in the CDR3. The CDR3 here is CASSQAAVAKNIQYF. CDR3 coding DNA: TGTGCCAGCAGCCAAGCGGCGGTAGCCAAAAACATTCAGTACTTC. Full variable domain (outside the CDR3, taken from reference TRBV14 and TRBJ2-4): EAGVTQFPSHSVIEKGQTVTLRCDPISGHDNLYWYRRVMGKEIKFLLHFVKESKQDESGMPNNRFLAERTGGTYSTLKVQPAELEDSGVYFCASSQAAVAKNIQYFGAGTRLSVL.

This chain uses TRBV5-1 with TRBJ1-1, with TRBD1 matching over 7 bases. The CDR3 spans 14 residues. V gave up 2 bases and J gave up 4 bases; unmatched junction bases: 5. CDR1 is SGHRS and CDR2 is YFSETQ in the germline V gene. CDR3 nucleotides: TGCGCCAGCAGCTTACAGGGGTGGGGCACTGAAGCTTTCTTT. Translation: CASSLQGWGTEAFF.

This clone is medium-sized within its sample. Distinct nucleotide sequences in the sample also encode this CDR3. The chain has TRBV7-9 and TRBJ1-4; D remains unclear. The CDR3 is 13 residues long. Per the germline V gene, CDR1 is SEHNR and CDR2 is FQNEAQ (reference sequence). Trimming removed 3 bases at V and 8 bases at J, with 10 bases between. In DNA, the CDR3 is TGTGCCAGCAGCTTGGAAGGGAACGAAAAACTGTTTTTT. Translated: CASSLEGNEKLFF.